The 4 T cell receptor beta chains reported below all come from one sample, sequenced in a study of cytomegalovirus exposure and HLA in healthy donors. Both 60 Vbeta primers and 13 Jbeta primers went into the PCR. The repertoire was sequenced with immunoSEQ multiplex PCR; TCRdb's copy has only in-frame clones and lacks some. This table holds 60,000 to 95,000 clones, approximately 72% found once. Sample: PBMCs. The receptor set was obtained from a woman aged 35 to 49 in good health and CMV-seropositive.

This rearrangement joins TRBV9 to TRBJ1-3, with unresolved D. V was shortened by 4 bases and J by 1 base, with 15 bases between the two germline ends. The length of the CDR3 is 16 residues. Germline V gene data show CDR1 as SGDLS and CDR2 as YYNGEE. The CDR3 is CASSPSGRGSGNTIYF. The DNA of the CDR3 is TGTGCCAGCAGCCCTTCTGGGCGGGGATCTGGAAACACCATATATTTT.

The sample holds a few counts of this clone. DNA of the CDR3: TGTGCCAGCAGCGGGGACAGCTCTCAGCCCCAGCATTTT. Protein product: CASSGDSSQPQHF. The V gene is TRBV5-5, the J gene TRBJ1-5; the match to TRBD1 covers 7 bases. Germline CDR1 and CDR2: SGHKS and YYEKEE (reference sequence). The CDR3 consists of 13 residues. V lost 4 bases and J lost 6; bases outside the gene matches: 4.

In its sample, this clone was seen once. CDR3: CASSPGTNNYNEQFF. In DNA, the CDR3 is TGCGCCAGCAGTCCCGGGACTAACAACTACAATGAGCAGTTCTTC. This chain connects TRBV5-1 to TRBJ2-1; TRBD2 matches at 7 bases. The V gene's germline CDR1 is SGHRS and CDR2 YFSETQ. V lost 5 bases and J lost 3; bases outside the gene matches: 8. CDR3 length equals 15 residues.

This clone was found once. The rearrangement uses TRBV9 and TRBJ1-1, with D possibly TRBD1 on 6 matching bases. Trimming stripped 0 bases from V and 3 bases from J, with 12 bases between. Germline CDR1 reads SGDLS; CDR2 reads YYNGEE. The CDR3 runs to 15 residues. CDR3 bases: TGTGCCAGCAGCGTAGTTCGGGGGGCGGACACTGAAGCTTTCTTT. Translated: CASSVVRGADTEAFF.